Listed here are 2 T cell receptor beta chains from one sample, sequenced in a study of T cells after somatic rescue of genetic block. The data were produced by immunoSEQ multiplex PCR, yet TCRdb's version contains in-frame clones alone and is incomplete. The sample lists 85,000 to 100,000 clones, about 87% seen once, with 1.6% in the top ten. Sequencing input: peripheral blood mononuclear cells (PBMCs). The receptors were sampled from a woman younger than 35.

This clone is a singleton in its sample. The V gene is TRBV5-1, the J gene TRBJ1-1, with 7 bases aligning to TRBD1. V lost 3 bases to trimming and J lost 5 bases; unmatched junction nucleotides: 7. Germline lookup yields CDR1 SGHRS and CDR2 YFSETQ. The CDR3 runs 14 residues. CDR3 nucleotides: TGCGCCAGCAGCTGGCGAGACAGGGAAACTGAAGCTTTCTTT. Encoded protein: CASSWRDRETEAFF. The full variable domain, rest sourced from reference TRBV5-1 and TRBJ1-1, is KAGVTQTPRYLIKTRGQQVTLSCSPISGHRSVSWYQQTPGQGLQFLFEYFSETQRNKGNFPGRFSGRQFSNSRSEMNVSTLELGDSALYLCASSWRDRETEAFFGQGTRLTVV.

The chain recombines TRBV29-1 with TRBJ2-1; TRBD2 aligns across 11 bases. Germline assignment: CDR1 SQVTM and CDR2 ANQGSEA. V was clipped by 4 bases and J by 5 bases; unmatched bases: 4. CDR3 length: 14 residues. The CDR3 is CSVVASGRHNEQFF. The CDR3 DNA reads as TGCAGCGTTGTGGCTAGCGGGAGGCACAATGAGCAGTTCTTC.